The 6 T cell receptor beta chains given below trace back to one sample, sequenced in a study of beta chain features in type 1 diabetes (dated by TCRdb to 2017 to 2018). Results and caveats for the whole study, not just this receptor: A moderate but significant shortening of TCRB CDR3 length was observed in type 1 diabetes patients in all four CD4+ subsets.

Libraries were constructed by the immunoSEQ multiplex PCR assay. The High Capacity cDNA Reverse Transcription Kit was used to reverse transcribe all of the isolated RNA, meaning that expressed TCRB transcripts were what got sequenced. TCRdb provides this immuneACCESS table in a form limited to in-frame rearrangements. Some clones are lacking; in checked studies, under half of them reflect an unresolved V gene, and why the rest are absent is not known. The table for this sample lists some 250,000 clones; roughly 11% of them were counted only once. Around 0.017% of the sample belongs to the ten largest clones. No antigens are known for them. What was sequenced was naive CD4+ T cells from blood. Explained via the paper, the cell subset or site label denotes: true naive CD4+ T cells. The receptors derive from a man aged 25 to 40 with type 1 diabetes.

This clone was counted only a few times. This chain uses TRBV20-1 with TRBJ2-7, with D hard to call. V was clipped by 2 bases and J by 4 bases, with 6 bases between them. The germline V gene has CDR1 DFQATT and CDR2 SNEGSKA (reference sequence). This CDR3 is built from 11 residues. CDR3 region: CSARNNYEQYF. In nucleotides, the CDR3 is TGCAGTGCTAGAAATAATTACGAGCAGTACTTC.

The chain links TRBV4-3 to TRBJ2-1; 9 bases fit TRBD1. The CDR3 covers 16 residues. V dropped 3 bases and J dropped 0; count of bases not matched to a gene: 3. Germline V gene sequence: CDR1 LGHNA, CDR2 YSLEER. The CDR3 loop reads CASSHQDRGSYNEQFF. CDR3 sequence (DNA): TGCGCCAGCAGCCATCAGGACAGGGGCTCCTACAATGAGCAGTTCTTC.

This clone has only a few counts. The V gene is TRBV4-1, the J gene TRBJ1-4; no clear D gene. This CDR3 has 16 amino acids. From germline, CDR1 is MGHRA and CDR2 YSYEKL. V was pared by 0 bases and J by 7 bases, with 15 bases between. The CDR3 nucleotides are TGCGCCAGCAGCCAAGAGGGGAGAACCTTCACTGAAAAACTGTTTTTT. Translated, it gives CASSQEGRTFTEKLFF.

This clone was counted between two and nine times. This chain links TRBV4-1 with TRBJ1-4, with TRBD1 matching over 7 bases. After removal of 4 bases from V and 6 bases from J, the junction contained 8 bases not matched to a gene. The CDR3 is 15 amino acids. The germline V gene has CDR1 MGHRA and CDR2 YSYEKL. CDR3 residues: CASSPRQGSDEKLFF. CDR3 DNA sequence: TGCGCCAGCAGCCCCCGACAGGGATCAGATGAAAAACTGTTTTTT.

The rearrangement uses TRBV7-3 and TRBJ2-7; D possibly corresponds to TRBD1 (6 bases). V was clipped by 4 bases and J by 4 bases, with 14 bases between them. CDR3 length: 14 amino acids. The V gene's germline CDR1 is SGHTA and CDR2 FQGTGA. The CDR3 sequence: CASSSGVGSYEQYF. CDR3 nucleotides: TGTGCCAGCAGCTCAGGGGTTGGGTCTTACGAGCAGTACTTC.

This clone was seen a few times. V gene TRBV12-5 combines with J gene TRBJ1-5; TRBD1 aligns across 7 bases. The CDR3 runs 12 residues. The V gene end was trimmed by 6 bases and the J gene end by 5 bases; junction bases not matched to a gene: 1. Germline V gene data show CDR1 as LGHNT and CDR2 as FRNRAP. The CDR3 sequence: CASGTGHQPQHF. In nucleotides, the CDR3 is TGTGCTAGTGGGACAGGGCATCAGCCCCAGCATTTT.